The source of this T cell receptor (beta chain) is a study of CD8+CD57+ T cells in acquired aplastic anemia. Study-wide context: When averaged, DNA from sorted CD4+ and CD8+ cells came to 2.5 to 3.5 ug.

The V and J ends lost 1 base and 2 bases respectively, with 7 bases between them. Germline V CDR1 and CDR2: SGHVS, FQNEAQ. The CDR3 totals 14 residues. This clonotype occurred many times. Genomic DNA constituted the template upon which TCR beta VDJ and CDR3 profiling was performed. MiXCR, run by TCRdb on the reads, gives a single entry per CDR3 protein. This sample has roughly 170,000 distinct CDR3 sequences, with 50% to 75% found just once. Specimen: sorted CD4+, CD8+, or CD8+CD57+ T cells (not recorded which) from PBMCs. This sequence originates from a human donor in good health. The chain employs TRBV7-8 and TRBJ2-3; D uncertain. The CDR3 DNA follows: TGTGCCAGCAGCTTAGAAGGATTCACAGATACGCAGTATTTT. Translated, it gives CASSLEGFTDTQYF.